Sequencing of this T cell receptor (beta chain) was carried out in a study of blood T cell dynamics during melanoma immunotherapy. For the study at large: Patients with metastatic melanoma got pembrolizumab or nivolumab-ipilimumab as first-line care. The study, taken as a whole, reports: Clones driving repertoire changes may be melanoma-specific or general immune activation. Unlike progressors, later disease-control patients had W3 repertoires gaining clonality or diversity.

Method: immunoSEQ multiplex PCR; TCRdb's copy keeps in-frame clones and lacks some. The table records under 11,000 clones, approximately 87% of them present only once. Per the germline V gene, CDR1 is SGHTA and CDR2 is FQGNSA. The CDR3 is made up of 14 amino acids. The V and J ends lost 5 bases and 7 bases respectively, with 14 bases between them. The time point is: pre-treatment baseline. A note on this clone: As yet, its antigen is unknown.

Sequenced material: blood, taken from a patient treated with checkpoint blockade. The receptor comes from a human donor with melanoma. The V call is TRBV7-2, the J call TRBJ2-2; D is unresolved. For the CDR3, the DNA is TGTGCCAGCAGCGCGACTCTGACCGGCGGGGAGCTGTTTTTT. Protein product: CASSATLTGGELFF.